This is a list of T cell receptor beta chains from one sample in a study of T cells in tuberculosis. The repertoire was sequenced with immunoSEQ multiplex PCR; TCRdb's copy has only in-frame clones and lacks some. The sample has fewer than 55,000 clones, about 96% seen once. The source material was PBMCs, sampled at tuberculosis diagnosis. The source of these receptors is an adult with tuberculosis. The conserved cysteine and the conserved F or W are not part of the CDR3 here. The D gene is left open where the match is weak.

d_call j_call v_call cdr3_aa
TRBD2 TRBJ2-1 TRBV11-3 ASSYLAGGLGEQF
. TRBJ2-5 TRBV6-5 ASSLGWQAEETQY
. TRBJ2-5 TRBV7-2 ASSLVGGQETQY
TRBD1 TRBJ2-7 TRBV27 ASRETGLYEQY
. TRBJ1-6 TRBV7-9 ASSLTGDSPLH
. TRBJ1-3 TRBV5-1 ASRGPGTKGNTIY
TRBD2 TRBJ2-1 TRBV7-8 ASSLSIREGQEQF
TRBD2 TRBJ2-5 TRBV7-8 ASSFPGLEEY
. TRBJ2-7 TRBV30 AWSGKGNEQY
. TRBJ2-2 TRBV4-1 ASSQEARYTGELF
TRBD2 TRBJ2-1 TRBV6-6 ASSYLSGRAYNEQF
TRBD1 TRBJ1-1 TRBV7-2 ASSLLSPRDRGEAF
TRBD1 TRBJ1-1 TRBV12-5 ASGFGKGARAF
. TRBJ2-7 TRBV18 ASSPPTGYEQY
TRBD1 TRBJ2-3 TRBV5-4 ASSMSGGGGTDTQY
. TRBJ1-1 TRBV19 ASSDTGTGEAF
. TRBJ1-1 TRBV5-5 ASSFAGLGTEAF
. TRBJ1-1 TRBV5-6 ASSRDIQIEAF
. TRBJ1-6 TRBV19 ASSTGNGSPLH
. TRBJ2-5 TRBV30 AWSAGRRQMQETQY
. TRBJ2-5 TRBV13 ASSFKQENQETQY
. TRBJ1-3 TRBV30 AWSAIGNTIY
. TRBJ2-2 TRBV30 AWSGEAELNTGELF
. TRBJ1-1 TRBV9 ASSVLENTEAF
TRBD2 TRBJ2-5 TRBV5-1 ASSLVPSGRETQY
. TRBJ1-1 TRBV7-9 ASSLARLGPAMNTEAF
. TRBJ1-1 TRBV11-2 ASSLTGSNTEAF
TRBD2 TRBJ2-1 TRBV4-3 ASSQDVAGSYNEQF
. TRBJ2-7 TRBV5-8 ASSQTSPRSYAQY
. TRBJ1-1 TRBV7-8 ASSTLPRVEAF
TRBD1 TRBJ1-1 TRBV7-9 ASSRSIGQGVHFTEAF
TRBD1 TRBJ2-5 TRBV10-1 ASNGTGQETQY
. TRBJ2-7 TRBV4-2 ASSQDFGGEQY
. TRBJ2-3 TRBV4-1 ASSQDPPGGADTQY
TRBD1 TRBJ1-1 TRBV27 ASKGRGRSTEAF
. TRBJ1-5 TRBV6-1 ASSEVRGNGNQPQH
TRBD1 TRBJ1-5 TRBV19 ASSVPPGQTFHSNQPQH
TRBD2 TRBJ2-3 TRBV15 ATSRDSLGLVTDTQY
. TRBJ1-1 TRBV30 AWSVGVINTEAF
. TRBJ2-4 TRBV7-9 ASSPRGEGQNIQY
. TRBJ2-7 TRBV5-6 ASSWDKSSYEQY
TRBD1 TRBJ2-7 TRBV5-1 ASSLDRGPYEQY
TRBD2 TRBJ2-5 TRBV28 ASSYSYTGTSGSDWQETQY
TRBD2 TRBJ2-3 TRBV7-9 ASSAGTNTQY
TRBD1 TRBJ1-2 TRBV5-1 ASSLAGTGGGYT
TRBD2 TRBJ2-2 TRBV7-7 ASSSLPKASGRTGELF
TRBD1 TRBJ1-2 TRBV29-1 SVEGRTGKYGYT
. TRBJ2-2 TRBV11-3 ASSESPYTGELF
. TRBJ2-6 TRBV7-2 ASSAEPGAGANVLT
. TRBJ1-2 TRBV29-1 SVEDLQYGYT
. TRBJ2-1 TRBV4-3 ASSQEGLLSSYNEQF
TRBD1 TRBJ1-3 TRBV27 ASSPGQGFGNTIY
. TRBJ2-7 TRBV7-2 ASSRQALTSYEQY
TRBD2 TRBJ2-3 TRBV30 AWSVRLATQY
TRBD1 TRBJ1-2 TRBV5-6 ASSPQRRGRNYGYT